This T cell receptor (beta chain) was documented in a study of blood T cell repertoires in COVID-19. Study-level information: The samples span acute and convalescent COVID-19 from the United States, Italy and Spain. Nucleic acid was either cDNA or gDNA, and it came from T cells, B-cell-depleted T cells, or PBMCs.

Sequencing used immunoSEQ multiplex PCR; TCRdb keeps in-frame clones, though not all of them. Of under 200,000 clones listed, about nine tenths are singletons. Germline V gene sequence: CDR1 MNHNY, CDR2 SVGAGI (reference sequence). This CDR3 spans 13 amino acids. V lost 7 bases to trimming and J lost 1 base, with 10 bases between them. V is TRBV6-6 and J is TRBJ1-1, with no clear D. Specimen: peripheral blood. The receptor comes from a middle-aged man with acute or convalescent COVID-19. CDR3 sequence reads: CASTGNTNTEAFF. CDR3 coding DNA: TGTGCCAGCACAGGAAACACGAACACTGAAGCTTTCTTT.